The rows below give T cell receptor beta chains drawn from one sample of a study of cytomegalovirus exposure and HLA in healthy donors. Sequenced by immunoSEQ multiplex PCR; TCRdb stores in-frame clones only, minus some. The sample shows hundreds of thousands of clones, around two thirds of them seen only once. Specimen: PBMCs. These receptor sequences come from a female donor in good health and CMV-seronegative. CDR3s include the opening cysteine and the closing phenylalanine or tryptophan. D genes are given only for firm matches. Clone size, where shown, is once, few, many, or a class for clones that have expanded.

V gene,clone size,D gene,J gene,CDR3 protein,CDR3 DNA
TRBV4-2,NA,NA,TRBJ1-1,CASSQEGTSFSEAFF,TGTGCCAGCAGCCAAGAAGGGACATCGTTCTCTGAAGCTTTCTTT
TRBV28,NA,TRBD1,TRBJ1-2,CASSLTGDYGYTF,TGTGCCAGCAGTTTAACAGGGGACTATGGCTACACCTTC
TRBV2,NA,NA,TRBJ1-1,CASRTEGNTEAFF,TGTGCCAGCAGGACCGAGGGGAACACTGAAGCTTTCTTT
TRBV6-5,NA,NA,TRBJ2-1,CASQLGGTDEQFF,TGTGCCAGCCAACTGGGCGGGACGGATGAGCAGTTCTTC
TRBV2,NA,NA,TRBJ1-1,CASSEAPKMNTEAFF,TGTGCCAGCAGTGAAGCCCCCAAAATGAACACTGAAGCTTTCTTT
TRBV9,NA,NA,TRBJ2-3,CASSERQGTDTQYF,TGTGCCAGCAGCGAACGACAGGGCACAGATACGCAGTATTTT
TRBV28,NA,NA,TRBJ2-7,CASSLRGSGSYEQYF,TGTGCCAGCAGTTTAAGGGGGTCCGGCTCCTACGAGCAGTACTTC
TRBV5-5,once,NA,TRBJ2-1,CASRGLWQAPFSSYNEQFF,TGTGCCAGCAGGGGCCTGTGGCAGGCCCCCTTCAGCTCCTACAATGAGCAGTTCTTC
TRBV7-6,once,NA,TRBJ2-1,CASSLGVESGLGQFF,TGTGCCAGCAGCTTAGGTGTTGAATCAGGGCTGGGGCAGTTCTTC
TRBV7-2,NA,NA,TRBJ2-7,CASSLPGYNYEQYF,TGTGCCAGCAGCTTACCAGGATACAACTACGAGCAGTACTTC
TRBV29-1,few,TRBD1,TRBJ1-2,CSGYRDSDGYTF,TGCAGCGGTTACCGGGACAGTGATGGCTACACCTTC
TRBV29-1,NA,TRBD2,TRBJ2-1,CSALKTRTRDNEQFF,TGCAGCGCCCTAAAGACTAGGACTAGGGACAATGAGCAGTTCTTC
TRBV5-4,few,NA,TRBJ2-2,CASSPNGGHTGELFF,TGTGCCAGCAGCCCGAACGGGGGGCACACCGGGGAGCTGTTTTTT
TRBV18,few,TRBD2,TRBJ2-1,CASSPGTTYNEQFF,TGTGCCAGCTCACCTGGGACTACCTACAATGAGCAGTTCTTC
TRBV27,NA,NA,TRBJ2-1,CASSSSGVPNEQFF,TGTGCCAGCAGTTCCTCCGGGGTCCCCAATGAGCAGTTCTTC
TRBV27,NA,TRBD1,TRBJ1-2,CASSSGQGVYGYTF,TGTGCCAGCAGTTCGGGACAGGGGGTTTATGGCTACACCTTC
TRBV10-3,NA,NA,TRBJ2-7,CAISDAETYEQYF,TGTGCCATCAGTGACGCGGAAACCTACGAGCAGTACTTC
TRBV6-5,NA,NA,TRBJ1-6,CASNTGNSPLHF,TGTGCCAGCAACACGGGGAATTCACCCCTCCACTTT
TRBV21-1,NA,NA,TRBJ2-7,CASSRDRAGWDEQYF,TGTGCCAGCAGCAGGGACAGGGCGGGATGGGACGAGCAGTACTTC
TRBV29-1,NA,TRBD2,TRBJ2-3,CSVEMLAGTTDTQYF,TGCAGCGTTGAAATGCTAGCGGGGACCACAGATACGCAGTATTTT
TRBV10-3,NA,TRBD2,TRBJ2-1,CAISDGASGRTYEQFF,TGTGCCATCAGTGATGGGGCTAGCGGGAGGACCTATGAGCAGTTCTTC
TRBV5-1,few,TRBD1,TRBJ1-1,CASSFDRGRTEAFF,TGCGCCAGCAGCTTTGACAGGGGGCGGACTGAAGCTTTCTTT
TRBV7-9,NA,TRBD2,TRBJ2-5,CASSLGPAGAQETQYF,TGTGCCAGCAGCTTAGGGCCAGCGGGAGCTCAAGAGACCCAGTACTTC
TRBV28,once,NA,TRBJ1-5,CASRPGKNQPQHF,TGTGCCAGCAGGCCAGGGAAGAATCAGCCCCAGCATTTT
TRBV28,NA,NA,TRBJ1-2,CASTSYSGGQGGYTF,TGTGCCAGCACCTCTTACTCGGGGGGCCAAGGGGGCTACACCTTC
TRBV5-1,once,NA,TRBJ2-7,CASSLEWGLSYEQYF,TGCGCCAGCAGCTTGGAGTGGGGCCTGTCCTACGAGCAGTACTTC
TRBV5-4,NA,NA,TRBJ2-2,CASSKDSYTGELFF,TGTGCCAGCAGCAAGGACAGCTACACCGGGGAGCTGTTTTTT
TRBV5-8,NA,NA,TRBJ2-1,CASSLGVDGSGSYNEQFF,TGTGCCAGCAGCTTGGGGGTTGACGGGAGTGGGTCCTACAATGAGCAGTTCTTC
TRBV19,NA,NA,TRBJ2-1,CASRAGRGIYNEQFF,TGTGCCAGTAGGGCCGGGCGAGGGATCTACAATGAGCAGTTCTTC
TRBV7-6,NA,NA,TRBJ2-7,CASSLLGGSYEQYF,TGTGCCAGCAGCTTACTAGGGGGCTCCTACGAGCAGTACTTC
TRBV2,NA,TRBD1,TRBJ1-4,CASRIILQGDSLFF,TGTGCCAGCAGGATTATACTACAGGGGGACAGTCTGTTTTTT
TRBV6-1,few,NA,TRBJ2-1,CASSERDEQFF,TGTGCCAGCAGTGAGAGGGATGAGCAGTTCTTC
TRBV6-5,few,NA,TRBJ2-6,CASSPYYGGANVLTF,TGTGCCAGCAGCCCCTACTACGGTGGGGCCAACGTCCTGACTTTC
TRBV14,NA,NA,TRBJ2-7,CASSQVGDYEQYF,TGTGCCAGCAGCCAAGTTGGAGATTACGAGCAGTACTTC